Included here is one T cell receptor beta chain sequence, with context. This clonotype has at least ten counts. Its antigen remains unidentified. Per-base qualities were not stored, and no clone one base away is much larger. Relative to germline, V is 8 bases shorter and J is 3 bases shorter, with 2 bases between their ends. The germline V gene (reference sequence) yields SEHNR for CDR1 and FQNEAQ for CDR2. From its cysteine to its phenylalanine, the CDR3 spans 11 amino acids. The entry retains the CDR3 DNA only, 33 bases that are in frame from base 1. The data derive from a study of molecular identifiers for immune sequencing clone quantification listed by TCRdb under 2018. A note on the overall study: For a replicate experiment, RNA from roughly 21,000 or 96,000 naive CD8 T cells was divided into five aliquots, and four of the five aliquots were sequenced. The study was a methods study using CD8 T cells to benchmark molecular-identifier clustering-based TCR repertoire sequencing (MIDCIRS) and TCR RNA copy counting. Study-wide findings and limitations: Naive libraries contained spiked-in Jurkat TCR RNA (roughly 10 copies' worth), which is not part of the donor repertoire. Highly expanded clone sizes could be underestimated because identical TCR molecules may share a barcode. Spiked-in Jurkat TCR RNA equivalent to a single cell was reported to be detectable even among approximately 900,000 naive CD8 T cells. Clones above 20 RNA copies held over 98% of molecules in CMV-specific effector cells but under 1% in naive cells. Without barcode sub-clustering, chimeric consensus sequences inflated TCR diversity; chimeras reached as high as 47%. Modeling estimated 2.5 to 3.5 recovered TCR RNA copies per cell, compared with 9.5 to 10 by digital PCR, which implies 25% to 30% capture efficiency.

Libraries of naive CD8 T cells were generated from roughly 20,000 to 1,000,000 sorted cells, with 10%, 30% or 50% of the purified RNA used. Naive CD8 T cells were FACS-sorted as CD8+CD4-CCR7+CD45RA+ on a BD FACSAria II into RLT Plus buffer. Nine to eleven TCR copies' worth of Jurkat RNA were spiked into roughly 19,000-1,000,000 naive CD8 T cell samples to test detection sensitivity. Enrichment of CD8 T cells was performed with RosetteSep CD8+ T Cell Enrichment Cocktail and Ficoll-Paque, after which ACK red cell lysis was carried out. Libraries came from PCR. TCRdb names NextSeq 500 as the instrument used. Preparation of bulk TCR libraries followed a previously described approach, with the TCR primers listed in Table S5. Total RNA was purified with the Qiagen AllPrep DNA/RNA kit. Reads from multiple sequencing runs of the same library were pooled before analysis. For the original study's pipeline: Reads were retained only if the reads had an exact TCR constant sequence, and the retained reads were trimmed to 150 nt and grouped according to their 12-nt molecular barcodes. Reads within each barcode group were sub-clustered using a 15% Levenshtein threshold, and quality-weighted consensus sequences were constructed for each RNA molecule. Non-functional sequences were removed, as were lower-count sequences one edit away from another. Based on a fit of two negative binomial distributions, barcode sub-clusters having less than 20% of the maximum read count were discarded. TCRdb passed the public sequencing reads through fastp at Q25 and MiXCR, retaining productive beta sequences. Each CDR3 protein gets just one entry, which takes the most common genes and DNA from the rows behind it. The V and J calls and clone size come from TCRdb's table, not from the authors' own analysis. The sample table contains approximately 500,000 distinct CDR3 sequences; only one count was recorded for under 30% of them. The top ten constitute around 0.76% of the sample.

The chain was built from TRBV7-9 and TRBJ2-6, with the identity of the D gene unclear. The receptor was derived from a human donor in good health. Some libraries in this study had Jurkat cell RNA spiked in. Sequencing was performed on naive CD8+ T cells from blood, with Jurkat cell RNA spiked in. Sample cell subset or site, as interpreted from the label and publication: FACS-sorted CD8+CD4-CCR7+CD45RA+ naive T cells. The bases are TGTGCCAGCCATGGGGCCAACGTCCTGACTTTC. It codes for CASHGANVLTF. The full variable domain, with segments outside the CDR3 supplied by the reference TRBV7-9 and TRBJ2-6 proteins, appears as DTGVSQNPRHKITKRGQNVTFRCDPISEHNRLYWYRQTLGQGPEFLTYFQNEAQLEKSRLLSDRFSAERPKGSFSTLEIQRTEQGDSAMYLCASHGANVLTFGAGSRLTVL.